The present T cell receptor (beta chain) was sequenced within a study of T cells after yellow fever vaccination (dated by TCRdb to about 2019). Describing the broader study: Libraries from fractions with low cell numbers were prepared with the SMART-Seq v4 Ultra Low Input RNA kit. To follow T-cell clones before and after primary and booster YFV17D yellow fever vaccination, bulk TCR alpha and beta repertoires were sequenced over time. Two healthy male donors, one aged 18 to 30 and one aged 30 to 39 years, were included in the cohort. Blood samples were taken at several timepoints before and after primary and secondary immunization, and bulk PBMC replicates and cell subsets were isolated.

Including cysteine and phenylalanine, the CDR3 has 14 amino acids. The read is trimmed to its CDR3 DNA, 42 bases read in frame from base 1. CDR1 and CDR2 are drawn from the germline V gene: SGHRS, YFSETQ. V is clipped by 6 bases and J by 1 base, and the sequence between their germline boundaries is 11 bases long. The paper's findings and limits, for the study overall: Most clones expanded after primary vaccination were re-detected after the booster (approximately 96% of CD4 and roughly 87% of CD8), suggesting broad memory maintenance. FACS-sorted repertoires could contain abundant contaminating clonotypes from the bulk population, so computational filtering was required. Only two donors were included in the study, so the extent to which the findings can be generalized is limited. A small fraction of clonotypes showed up in both the CD4 and CD8 compartments, probably as a result of convergent recombination. The secondary T-cell response was found to be weaker but faster than the primary response, with a peak reached on day 5 rather than on day 15.

Synthesis of TCR cDNA relied on 5'RACE template switching, a step that introduced a universal primer site along with unique molecular identifiers. cDNA synthesis was primed from both the TCR alpha and TCR beta constant segments. Libraries were amplified in two PCR steps, with sample barcodes and sequencing adapters added in the second step. Sequencing of libraries was done on Illumina HiSeq 2500 (2x100 bp) or NovaSeq (2x150 bp). On the study's bioinformatics: MIGEC was used to demultiplex reads and collapse the reads into UMI consensus sequences, and MiXCR was used for V(D)J alignment. Clonotypes responding to the vaccine were identified with edgeR on replicate PBMC samples, with the criteria of FDR below 0.01 and a log2 fold change above 5 up to day 15. Each bulk clonotype received a CD4 or CD8 identity based on whether the sequenced CD4 or CD8 repertoire contained that clonotype at higher abundance. TCRdb reworked the public reads: Q25 trimming with fastp, MiXCR clone assembly, productive beta chains retained. Every distinct CDR3 protein forms one entry, paired with its most common genes and DNA. None of the V and J calls come from the authors' own analysis; TCRdb made them. A total of about 240,000 distinct CDR3 sequences appear in this sample, about 7% of them only once. The ten most abundant clones make up around 0.9% of the sample.

What the treatment or condition label conveys for this sample: live attenuated yellow fever vaccine strain. PBMCs were isolated from peripheral blood using a standard Ficoll-Paque protocol. CD4 and CD8 T-cell fractions were isolated with Dynabeads CD4 and CD8 positive selection kits. RNA was extracted with TriZol from bulk PBMCs, CD4 and CD8 fractions, and dextramer-positive and dextramer-negative fractions. Details on this clonotype: Its antigen is unknown. No much larger clone exists at a distance of one base, and base qualities are not known.

The chain is made from TRBV5-1 and TRBJ2-1; confidence is insufficient to name the D gene. This receptor was obtained from a man aged 25-40 years who received the YFV17D yellow fever vaccine. The sequencing used CD4+ T cells sorted from PBMCs, collected 15 days after the yellow fever booster vaccination. The CDR3 region has the sequence CASTDPRSYNEQFF. The nucleotides read TGCGCCAGCACAGACCCAAGGTCCTACAATGAGCAGTTCTTC.